This T cell receptor (beta chain) was recovered during a study of T cell responses to AZD1222 COVID-19 vaccine. Study information: Whether given at about 4 or about 12 weeks, second doses were pooled.

Concerning this clone itself: Its specificity is not known.

V was pared by 1 base and J by 0 bases, with 10 bases between. CDR1 and CDR2 (germline): MNHEY, SMNVEV (reference sequence). The CDR3 has 15 residues. Study-wide points: After the peak T cell response, and only then, were repertoires sampled.

Clones were sequenced by immunoSEQ multiplex PCR, and TCRdb holds only the in-frame ones, with some missing. The sample lists 110,000 to 150,000 clones, around nine tenths seen once, with under 4% in the top ten. The material was peripheral blood, obtained on day 0 of AZD1222 vaccination. The TCR originated in an adult in good health. The chain couples TRBV27 to TRBJ2-7; D is uncertain. The CDR3 DNA follows: TGTGCCAGCAGTTTATATCGTGCGAGCTCCTACGAGCAGTACTTC. This codes for CASSLYRASSYEQYF.